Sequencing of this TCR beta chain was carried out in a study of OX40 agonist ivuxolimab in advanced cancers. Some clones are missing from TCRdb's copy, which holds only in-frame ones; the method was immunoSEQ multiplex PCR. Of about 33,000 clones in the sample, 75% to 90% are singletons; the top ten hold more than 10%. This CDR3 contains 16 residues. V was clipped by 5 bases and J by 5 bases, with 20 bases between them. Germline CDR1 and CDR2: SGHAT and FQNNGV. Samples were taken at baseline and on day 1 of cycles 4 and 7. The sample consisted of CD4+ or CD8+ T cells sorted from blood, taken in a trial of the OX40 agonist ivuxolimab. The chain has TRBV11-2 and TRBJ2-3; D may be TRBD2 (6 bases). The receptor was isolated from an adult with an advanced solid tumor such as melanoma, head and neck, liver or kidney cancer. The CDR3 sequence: CASSRQADYTRDTQYF. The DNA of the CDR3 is TGTGCCAGCAGCCGCCAAGCGGACTACACGCGAGATACGCAGTATTTT.